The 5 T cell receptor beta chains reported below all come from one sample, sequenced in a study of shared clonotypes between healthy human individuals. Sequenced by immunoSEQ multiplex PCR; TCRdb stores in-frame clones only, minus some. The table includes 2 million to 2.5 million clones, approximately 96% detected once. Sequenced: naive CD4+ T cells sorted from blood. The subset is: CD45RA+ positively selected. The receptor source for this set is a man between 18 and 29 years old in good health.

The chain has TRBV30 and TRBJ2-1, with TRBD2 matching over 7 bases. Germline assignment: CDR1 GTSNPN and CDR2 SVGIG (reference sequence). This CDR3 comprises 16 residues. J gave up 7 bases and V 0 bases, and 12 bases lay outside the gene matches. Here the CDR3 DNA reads TGTGCCTGGAGTGTCCTCTTCCGGGGGGTGGGAAATGAGCAGTTCTTC. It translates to CAWSVLFRGVGNEQFF. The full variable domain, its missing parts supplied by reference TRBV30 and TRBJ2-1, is SQTIHQWPATLVQPVGSPLSLECTVEGTSNPNLYWYRQAAGRGLQLLFYSVGIGQISSEVPQNLSASRPQDRQFILSSKKLLLSDSGFYLCAWSVLFRGVGNEQFFGPGTRLTVL.

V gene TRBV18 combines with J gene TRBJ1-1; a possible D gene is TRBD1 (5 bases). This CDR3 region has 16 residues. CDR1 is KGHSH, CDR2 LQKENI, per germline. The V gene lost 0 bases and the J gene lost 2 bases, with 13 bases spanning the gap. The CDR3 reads CASSPPGGERNTEAFF. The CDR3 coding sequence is TGTGCCAGCTCACCACCGGGGGGTGAGCGAAACACTGAAGCTTTCTTT.

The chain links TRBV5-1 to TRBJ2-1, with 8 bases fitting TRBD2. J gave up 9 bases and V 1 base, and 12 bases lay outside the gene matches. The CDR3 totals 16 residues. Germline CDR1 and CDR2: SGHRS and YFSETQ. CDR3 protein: CASSLSMAGGGIEQFF. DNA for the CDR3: TGCGCCAGCAGCTTGTCTATGGCGGGAGGTGGTATTGAGCAGTTCTTC.

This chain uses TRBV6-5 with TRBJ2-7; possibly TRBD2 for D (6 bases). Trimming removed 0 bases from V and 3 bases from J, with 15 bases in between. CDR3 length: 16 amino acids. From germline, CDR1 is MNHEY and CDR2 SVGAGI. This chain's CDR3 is CASSYSRVGGDYEQYF. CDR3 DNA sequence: TGTGCCAGCAGTTACTCGCGCGTTGGCGGGGACTACGAGCAGTACTTC.

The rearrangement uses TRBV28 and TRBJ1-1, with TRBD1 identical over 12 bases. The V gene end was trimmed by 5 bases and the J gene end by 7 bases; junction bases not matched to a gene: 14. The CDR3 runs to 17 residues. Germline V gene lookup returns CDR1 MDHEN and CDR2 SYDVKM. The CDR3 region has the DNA TGTGCCAGCAGTGGGTCCCCCGGGACAGGGGGCGAAATTGAAGCTTTCTTT. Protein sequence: CASSGSPGTGGEIEAFF.